A selection of T cell receptor beta chains follows, all from one sample in a study of blood T cell repertoires in COVID-19. This table comes from immunoSEQ multiplex PCR, and its TCRdb copy is limited to in-frame clones, with some not included. The sample lists roughly 52,000 clones, around four fifths occurring once. The specimen was peripheral blood. These receptors all come from a human donor in a cohort sampled during active COVID-19. Each CDR3 is given without its conserved first and last residue. The D gene is left open where the match is weak.

v_gene	j_gene	d_gene	CDR3aa
TRBV4-1	TRBJ2-1	TRBD2	ASSQGSLAGGPYNEQF
TRBV2	TRBJ2-7	TRBD1	ASNPRTGTYEQY
TRBV5-6	TRBJ2-1	TRBD2	ASSSYSGGAGNEQF
TRBV2	TRBJ2-1	TRBD1	ASRAGTGVNEQF
TRBV18	TRBJ2-3	NA	ASSPAVRTDTQY
TRBV18	TRBJ2-5	TRBD1	ASSAGQGATEETQY
TRBV5-4	TRBJ2-7	TRBD2	ASSLGAGGGAYEQY
TRBV5-1	TRBJ2-6	TRBD2	ASSLTSGVITGANVLT
TRBV6-2/TRBV6-3	TRBJ1-2	TRBD1	ASRPTGGGTTPNYGYT
TRBV7-2	TRBJ2-7	NA	ASSLGSFSYEQY
TRBV24-1	TRBJ2-1	TRBD2	ATSDLRLAGGNEQF
TRBV14	TRBJ2-3	NA	ASSQETGTDTQY
TRBV5-1	TRBJ2-1	NA	ASSRGDSSYNEQF
TRBV24-1	TRBJ1-5	NA	ATSDPGRGNNQPQH
TRBV2	TRBJ1-3	NA	ASSDRGFSGNTIY
TRBV2	TRBJ2-2	TRBD1	ASSRDRGAGELF
TRBV18	TRBJ2-5	TRBD2	ASSPIPSGGLQETQY
TRBV5-6	TRBJ2-7	TRBD2	ASSFGLVNYEQY
TRBV5-1	TRBJ2-1	TRBD2	ASSFSGGEINEQF
TRBV13	TRBJ2-3	NA	ASSLAVSDTDTQY
TRBV11-2	TRBJ1-5	NA	ASSLNPGICRPQH
TRBV24-1	TRBJ1-5	TRBD1	ATSEGTGSNQPQH
TRBV19	TRBJ1-5	TRBD1	ASSTPGQGTQPQH
TRBV14	TRBJ2-5	NA	ASSQAESQETQY
TRBV27	TRBJ1-2	TRBD1	ASSYRTGGPYGYT
TRBV6-2/TRBV6-3	TRBJ2-3	NA	ASSLEGRGGDTQY
TRBV6-5	TRBJ1-4	NA	ASSRDSLGEKLF
TRBV2	TRBJ2-5	TRBD2	ASIKGTRGGPGETQY
TRBV29-1	TRBJ2-7	NA	SVELGASPGEQY
TRBV6-5	TRBJ1-1	NA	LVRANTEAF
TRBV6-5	TRBJ1-1	NA	ASRSADSRAF
TRBV3-1/TRBV3-2	TRBJ2-7	NA	ASSGQPSYEQY
TRBV9	TRBJ2-5	TRBD2	ASSVDGSGGDETQY
TRBV9	TRBJ2-7	TRBD2	ASSVGLAHSEQY
TRBV10-3	TRBJ1-1	NA	AIRDRNTEAF
TRBV7-2	TRBJ2-3	TRBD2	ASSLTGGMTDTQY
TRBV13	TRBJ2-3	TRBD2	ASSKRTSGGGDTQY
TRBV12-2	TRBJ2-3	NA	ASRSGGVVDTQY
TRBV4-1	TRBJ1-2	NA	ASSLEVQFYGYT
TRBV12-3/TRBV12-4	TRBJ2-2	NA	ASSFSGELF
TRBV15	TRBJ1-5	NA	ATSRSQDQPQH
TRBV27	TRBJ1-6	NA	ASSLGDLGPINSPLH
TRBV21-1	TRBJ2-1	NA	ASSPLGGQGPYNEQF
TRBV9	TRBJ2-5	NA	ASSVGPGSQETQY
TRBV7-2	TRBJ2-3	TRBD2	ASRRGVRDTQY
TRBV29-1	TRBJ2-1	TRBD1	SVAQGASNEQF
TRBV6-5	TRBJ1-1	NA	ASRGAAEAF
TRBV11-2	TRBJ2-7	NA	ASSFLRAHFEQY
TRBV18	TRBJ1-2	NA	ASSPQGSTNYGYT
TRBV9	TRBJ2-2	TRBD2	ASSVTSDKGELF
TRBV7-2	TRBJ2-3	TRBD2	ASSVSGTDTQY
TRBV5-1	TRBJ1-1	NA	ASSLAPTGFTEAF
TRBV3-1/TRBV3-2	TRBJ1-4	NA	ASSQQGVMF